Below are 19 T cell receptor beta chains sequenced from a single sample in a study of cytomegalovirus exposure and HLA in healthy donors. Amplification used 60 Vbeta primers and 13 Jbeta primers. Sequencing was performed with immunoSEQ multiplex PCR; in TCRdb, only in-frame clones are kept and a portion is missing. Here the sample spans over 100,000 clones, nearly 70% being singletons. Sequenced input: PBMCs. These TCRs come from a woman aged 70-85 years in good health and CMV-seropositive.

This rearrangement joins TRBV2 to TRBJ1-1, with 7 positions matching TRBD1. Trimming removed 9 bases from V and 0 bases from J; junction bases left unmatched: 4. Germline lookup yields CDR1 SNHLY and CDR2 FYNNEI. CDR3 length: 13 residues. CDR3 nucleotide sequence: TGTGCCAGTGGGGGACAGTTGAACACTGAAGCTTTCTTT. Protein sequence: CASGGQLNTEAFF.

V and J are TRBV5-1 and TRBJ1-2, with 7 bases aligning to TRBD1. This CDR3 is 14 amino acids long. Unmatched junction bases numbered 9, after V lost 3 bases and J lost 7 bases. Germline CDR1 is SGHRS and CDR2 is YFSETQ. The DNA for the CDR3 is TGCGCCAGCAGCTATAATGACAGGGTGGGTGGCTACACCTTC. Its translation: CASSYNDRVGGYTF.

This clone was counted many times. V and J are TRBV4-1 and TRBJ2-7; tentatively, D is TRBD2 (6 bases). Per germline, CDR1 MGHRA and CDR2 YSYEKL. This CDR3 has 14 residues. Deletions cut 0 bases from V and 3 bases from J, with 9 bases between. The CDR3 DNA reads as TGCGCCAGCAGCCAAGAGCGGGATTTCTACGAGCAGTACTTC. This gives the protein CASSQERDFYEQYF.

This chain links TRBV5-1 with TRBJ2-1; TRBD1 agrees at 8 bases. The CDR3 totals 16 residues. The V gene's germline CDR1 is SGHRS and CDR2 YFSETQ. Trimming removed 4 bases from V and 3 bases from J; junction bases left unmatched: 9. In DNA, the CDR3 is TGCGCCAGCAGCAGCTACAGGGGGGCCGGCTACAATGAGCAGTTCTTC. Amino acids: CASSSYRGAGYNEQFF.

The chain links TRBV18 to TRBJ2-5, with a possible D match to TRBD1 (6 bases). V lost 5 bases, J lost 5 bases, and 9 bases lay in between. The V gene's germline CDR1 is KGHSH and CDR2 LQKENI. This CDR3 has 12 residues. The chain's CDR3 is CASSDRPETQYF. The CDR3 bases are TGTGCCAGCTCAGACAGGCCGGAGACCCAGTACTTC.

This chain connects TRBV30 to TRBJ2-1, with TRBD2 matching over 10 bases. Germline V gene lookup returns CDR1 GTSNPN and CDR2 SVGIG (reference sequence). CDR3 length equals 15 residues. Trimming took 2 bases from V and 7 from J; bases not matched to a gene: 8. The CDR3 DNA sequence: TGTGCCTGGAGTAAACTAGCGGGGTTGGGGAATGAGCAGTTCTTC. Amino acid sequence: CAWSKLAGLGNEQFF.

Written as DNA, the CDR3 is TGTGCCAGCAGCTTAGCCGGGTTAGAAGCTTTCTTT. Its protein is CASSLAGLEAFF. The chain employs TRBV7-8 and TRBJ1-1, with D uncertain. CDR3 size: 12 residues. Per the germline V gene, CDR1 is SGHVS and CDR2 is FQNEAQ. Trimming stripped 0 bases from V and 8 bases from J, with 7 bases between.

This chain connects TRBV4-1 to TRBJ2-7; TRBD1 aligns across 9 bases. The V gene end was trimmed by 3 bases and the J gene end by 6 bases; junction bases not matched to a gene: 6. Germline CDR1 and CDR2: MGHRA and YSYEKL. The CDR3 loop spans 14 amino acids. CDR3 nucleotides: TGCGCCAGCAGCCAGTCCGGGACAGGGATCGAGCAGTACTTC. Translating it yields CASSQSGTGIEQYF.

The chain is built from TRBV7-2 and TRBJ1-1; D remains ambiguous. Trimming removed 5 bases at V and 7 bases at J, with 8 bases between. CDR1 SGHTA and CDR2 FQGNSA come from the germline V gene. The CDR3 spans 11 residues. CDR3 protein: CASSESVEAFF. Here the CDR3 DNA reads TGTGCCAGCAGCGAATCAGTTGAAGCTTTCTTT.

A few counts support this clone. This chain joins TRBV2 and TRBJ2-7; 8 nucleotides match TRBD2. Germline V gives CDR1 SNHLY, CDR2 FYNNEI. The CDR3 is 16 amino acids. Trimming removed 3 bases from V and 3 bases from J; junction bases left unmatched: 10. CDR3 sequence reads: CASSDLGGAGGYEQYF. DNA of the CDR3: TGTGCCAGCAGTGATCTTGGGGGGGCGGGGGGCTACGAGCAGTACTTC.

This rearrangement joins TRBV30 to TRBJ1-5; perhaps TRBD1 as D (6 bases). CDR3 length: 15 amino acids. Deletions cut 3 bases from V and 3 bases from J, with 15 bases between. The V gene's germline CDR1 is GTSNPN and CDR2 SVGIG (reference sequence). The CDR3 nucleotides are TGTGCCTGGAGGCCGACCGGACAGTTCAATCAGCCCCAGCATTTT. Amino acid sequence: CAWRPTGQFNQPQHF.

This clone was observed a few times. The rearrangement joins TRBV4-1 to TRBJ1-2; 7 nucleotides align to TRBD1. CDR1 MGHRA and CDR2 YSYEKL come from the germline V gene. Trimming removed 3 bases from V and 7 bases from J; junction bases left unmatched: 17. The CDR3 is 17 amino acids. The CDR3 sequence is CASSHVLRDRGRRGYTF. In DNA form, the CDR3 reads TGCGCCAGCAGCCATGTCCTCCGGGACAGAGGAAGACGTGGCTACACCTTC.

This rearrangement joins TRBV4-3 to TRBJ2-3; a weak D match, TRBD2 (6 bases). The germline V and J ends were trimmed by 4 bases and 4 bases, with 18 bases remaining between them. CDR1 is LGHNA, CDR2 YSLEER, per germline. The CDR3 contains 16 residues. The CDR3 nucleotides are TGCGCCAGCAGCCCCACGACTAGGTTTGCTGCAGATACGCAGTATTTT. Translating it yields CASSPTTRFAADTQYF.

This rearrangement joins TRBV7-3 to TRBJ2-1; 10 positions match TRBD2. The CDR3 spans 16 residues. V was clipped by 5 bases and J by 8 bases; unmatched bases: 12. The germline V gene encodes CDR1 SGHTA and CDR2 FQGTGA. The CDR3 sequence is CASSPATSGGVDEQFF. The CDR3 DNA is TGTGCCAGCAGCCCAGCAACGAGCGGGGGGGTTGATGAGCAGTTCTTC.

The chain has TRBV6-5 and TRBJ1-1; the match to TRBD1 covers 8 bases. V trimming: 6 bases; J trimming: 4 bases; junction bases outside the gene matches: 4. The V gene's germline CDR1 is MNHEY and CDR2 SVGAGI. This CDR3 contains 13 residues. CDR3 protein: CASSPDRGTEAFF. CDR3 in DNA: TGTGCCAGCAGCCCCGACAGGGGCACTGAAGCTTTCTTT.

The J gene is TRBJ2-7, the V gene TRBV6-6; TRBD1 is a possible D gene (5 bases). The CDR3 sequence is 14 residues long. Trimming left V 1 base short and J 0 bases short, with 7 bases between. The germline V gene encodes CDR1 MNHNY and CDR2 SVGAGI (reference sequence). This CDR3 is CASSYFQGSYEQYF. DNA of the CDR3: TGTGCCAGCAGTTACTTCCAGGGCTCCTACGAGCAGTACTTC.

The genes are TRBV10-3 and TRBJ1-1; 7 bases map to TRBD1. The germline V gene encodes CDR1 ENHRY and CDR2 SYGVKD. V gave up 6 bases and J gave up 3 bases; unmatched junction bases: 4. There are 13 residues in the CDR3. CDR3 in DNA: TGTGCCATCAGAGGGACAGCTTACACTGAAGCTTTCTTT. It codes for CAIRGTAYTEAFF.

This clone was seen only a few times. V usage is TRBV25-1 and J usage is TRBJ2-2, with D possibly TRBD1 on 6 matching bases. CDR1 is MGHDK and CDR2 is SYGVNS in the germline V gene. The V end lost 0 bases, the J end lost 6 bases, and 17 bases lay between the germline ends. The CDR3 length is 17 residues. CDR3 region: CASSEYIGQTSSGELFF. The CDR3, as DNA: TGTGCCAGCAGTGAATATATTGGACAGACTTCCTCCGGGGAGCTGTTTTTT. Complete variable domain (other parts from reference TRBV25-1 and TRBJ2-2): EADIYQTPRYLVIGTGKKITLECSQTMGHDKMYWYQQDPGMELHLIHYSYGVNSTEKGDLSSESTVSRIRTEHFPLTLESARPSHTSQYLCASSEYIGQTSSGELFFGEGSRLTVL.

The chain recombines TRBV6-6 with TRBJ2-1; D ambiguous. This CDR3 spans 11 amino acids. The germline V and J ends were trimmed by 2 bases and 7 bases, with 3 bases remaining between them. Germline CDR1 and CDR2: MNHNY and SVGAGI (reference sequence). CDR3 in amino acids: CASSYLNEQFF. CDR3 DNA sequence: TGTGCCAGCAGTTACCTTAATGAGCAGTTCTTC.